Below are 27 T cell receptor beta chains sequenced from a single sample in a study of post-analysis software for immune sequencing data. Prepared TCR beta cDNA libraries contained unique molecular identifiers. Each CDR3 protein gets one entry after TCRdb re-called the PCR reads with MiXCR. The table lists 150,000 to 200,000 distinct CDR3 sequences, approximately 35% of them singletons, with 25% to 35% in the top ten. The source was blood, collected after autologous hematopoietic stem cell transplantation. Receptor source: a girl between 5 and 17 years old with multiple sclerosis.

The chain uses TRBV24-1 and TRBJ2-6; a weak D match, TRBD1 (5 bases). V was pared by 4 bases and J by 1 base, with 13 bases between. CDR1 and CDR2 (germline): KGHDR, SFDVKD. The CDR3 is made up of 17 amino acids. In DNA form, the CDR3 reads TGTGCCACCAGTGAGACCCGAACAGGTTCTGGGGCCAACGTCCTGACTTTC. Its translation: CATSETRTGSGANVLTF.

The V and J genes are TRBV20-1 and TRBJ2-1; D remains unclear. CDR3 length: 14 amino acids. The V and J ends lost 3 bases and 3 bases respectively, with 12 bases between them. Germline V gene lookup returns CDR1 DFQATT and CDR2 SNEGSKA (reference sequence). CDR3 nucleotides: TGCAGTGCTAGTAGTGGGATGATCTACAATGAGCAGTTCTTC. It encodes CSASSGMIYNEQFF.

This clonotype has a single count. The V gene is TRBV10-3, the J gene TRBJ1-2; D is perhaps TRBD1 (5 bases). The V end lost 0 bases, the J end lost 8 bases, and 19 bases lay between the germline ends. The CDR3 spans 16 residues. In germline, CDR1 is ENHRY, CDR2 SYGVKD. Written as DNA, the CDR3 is TGTGCCATCAGTGAGTCGGGTGGCGGCAGGGCGAGCGGCTACACCTTC. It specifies CAISESGGGRASGYTF.

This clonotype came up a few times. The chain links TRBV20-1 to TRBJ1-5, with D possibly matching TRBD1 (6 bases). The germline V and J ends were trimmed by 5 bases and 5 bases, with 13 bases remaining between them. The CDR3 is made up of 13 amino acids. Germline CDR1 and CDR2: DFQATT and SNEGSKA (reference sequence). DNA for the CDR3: TGCAGTGCTCGACCCACAGGGTATCAGCCCCAGCATTTT. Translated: CSARPTGYQPQHF.

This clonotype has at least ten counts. CDR3 in amino acids: CSARESRRGPNEQYF. CDR3 coding DNA: TGCAGTGCTAGAGAGTCTCGCAGGGGGCCTAACGAGCAGTACTTC. The chain uses TRBV20-1 and TRBJ2-7, with TRBD1 matching over 8 bases. CDR3 length: 15 amino acids. The germline V gene has CDR1 DFQATT and CDR2 SNEGSKA (reference sequence). J was trimmed by 5 bases and V by 0 bases; bases with no gene match: 9.

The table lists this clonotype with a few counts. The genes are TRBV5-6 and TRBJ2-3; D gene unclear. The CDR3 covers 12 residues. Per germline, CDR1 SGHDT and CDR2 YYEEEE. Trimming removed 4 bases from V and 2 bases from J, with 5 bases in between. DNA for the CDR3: TGTGCCAGCAGCCTGATCACAGATACGCAGTATTTT. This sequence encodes CASSLITDTQYF.

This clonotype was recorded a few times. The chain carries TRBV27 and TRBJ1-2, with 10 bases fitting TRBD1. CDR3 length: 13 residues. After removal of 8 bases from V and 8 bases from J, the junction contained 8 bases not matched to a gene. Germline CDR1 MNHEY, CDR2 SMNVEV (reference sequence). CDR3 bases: TGTGCCAGCTCGCGGGACAGGGGACAGGGCTACACCTTC. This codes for CASSRDRGQGYTF.

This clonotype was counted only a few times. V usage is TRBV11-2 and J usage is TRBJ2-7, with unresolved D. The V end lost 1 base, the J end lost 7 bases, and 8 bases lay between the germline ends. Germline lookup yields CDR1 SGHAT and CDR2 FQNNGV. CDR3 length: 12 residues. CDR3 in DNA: TGTGCCAGCAGCTTAGGGACGCGGGAGCAGTACTTC. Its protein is CASSLGTREQYF.

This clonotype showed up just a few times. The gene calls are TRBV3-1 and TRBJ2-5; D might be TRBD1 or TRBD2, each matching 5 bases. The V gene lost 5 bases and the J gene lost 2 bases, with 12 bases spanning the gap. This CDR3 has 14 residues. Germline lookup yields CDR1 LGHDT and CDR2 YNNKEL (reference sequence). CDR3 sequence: CASSYGDGQETQYF. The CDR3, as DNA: TGTGCCAGCAGCTACGGGGACGGGCAAGAGACCCAGTACTTC.

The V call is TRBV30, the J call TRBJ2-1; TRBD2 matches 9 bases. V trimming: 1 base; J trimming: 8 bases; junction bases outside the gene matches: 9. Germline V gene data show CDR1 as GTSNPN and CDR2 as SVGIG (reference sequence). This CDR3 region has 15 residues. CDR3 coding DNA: TGTGCCTGGAGTGAGTCGAGCGGGAGGATCCATGAGCAGTTCTTC. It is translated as CAWSESSGRIHEQFF.

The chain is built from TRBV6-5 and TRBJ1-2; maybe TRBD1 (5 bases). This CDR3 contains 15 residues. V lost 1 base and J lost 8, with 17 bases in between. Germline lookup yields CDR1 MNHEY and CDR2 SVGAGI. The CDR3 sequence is CASSYLSQGDQGYTF. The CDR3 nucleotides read TGTGCCAGCAGTTACTTATCACAAGGGGACCAGGGCTACACCTTC.

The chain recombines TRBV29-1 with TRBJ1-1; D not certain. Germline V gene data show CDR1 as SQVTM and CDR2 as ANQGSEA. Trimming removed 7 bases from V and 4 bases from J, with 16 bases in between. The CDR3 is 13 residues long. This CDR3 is CSGSLVSGTEAFF. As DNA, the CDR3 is TGCAGCGGGAGCCTGGTTTCGGGCACTGAAGCTTTCTTT.

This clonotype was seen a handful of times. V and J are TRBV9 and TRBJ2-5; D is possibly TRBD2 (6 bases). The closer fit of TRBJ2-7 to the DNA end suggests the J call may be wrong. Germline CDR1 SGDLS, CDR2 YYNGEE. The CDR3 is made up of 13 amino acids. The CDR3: CASSVGGDHEQYF. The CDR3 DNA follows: TGTGCCAGCAGCGTAGGGGGGGATCACGAGCAGTACTTC.

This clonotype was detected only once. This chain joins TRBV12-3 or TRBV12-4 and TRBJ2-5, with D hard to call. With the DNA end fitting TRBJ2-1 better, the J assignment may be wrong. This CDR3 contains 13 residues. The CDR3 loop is CASSLSGIETQFF. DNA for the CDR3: TGTGCCAGCAGTCTTTCTGGAATAGAGACCCAGTTCTTC.

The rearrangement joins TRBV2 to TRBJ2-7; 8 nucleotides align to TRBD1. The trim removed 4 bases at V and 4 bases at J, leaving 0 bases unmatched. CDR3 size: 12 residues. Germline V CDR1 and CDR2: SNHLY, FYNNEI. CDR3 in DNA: TGTGCCAGCAGTGGGGACAGGTACGAGCAGTACTTC. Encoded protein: CASSGDRYEQYF.

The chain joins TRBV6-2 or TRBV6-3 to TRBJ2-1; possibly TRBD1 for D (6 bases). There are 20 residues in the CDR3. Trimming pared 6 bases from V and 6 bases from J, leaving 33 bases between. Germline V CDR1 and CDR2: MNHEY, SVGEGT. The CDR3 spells CASSSTLTQLQGISFNEQFF. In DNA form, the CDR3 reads TGTGCCAGCAGCTCGACCCTTACTCAACTACAGGGAATTTCTTTCAATGAGCAGTTCTTC.

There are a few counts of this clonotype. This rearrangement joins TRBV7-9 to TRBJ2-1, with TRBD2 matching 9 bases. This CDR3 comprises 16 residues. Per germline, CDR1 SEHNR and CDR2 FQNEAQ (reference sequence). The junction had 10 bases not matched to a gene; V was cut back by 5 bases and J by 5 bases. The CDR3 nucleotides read TGTGCCAGCAGCCCGCCCGGCCTAGCGGGGAACAATGAGCAGTTCTTC. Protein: CASSPPGLAGNNEQFF.

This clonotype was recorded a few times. DNA of the CDR3: TGCAGTGCCTTTGGGGGCACCGACGGTGGCTACACCTTC. Protein sequence: CSAFGGTDGGYTF. The chain employs TRBV20-1 and TRBJ1-2, with D perhaps matching TRBD1 (6 bases). Germline V CDR1 and CDR2: DFQATT, SNEGSKA (reference sequence). This CDR3 contains 13 residues. V was pared by 6 bases and J by 7 bases, with 18 bases between.

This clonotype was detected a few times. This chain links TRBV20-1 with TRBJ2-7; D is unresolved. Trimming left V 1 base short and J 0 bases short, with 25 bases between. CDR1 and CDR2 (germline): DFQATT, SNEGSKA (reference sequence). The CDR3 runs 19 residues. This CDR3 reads CSARAGIESLLMRSYEQYF. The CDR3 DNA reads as TGCAGTGCTAGAGCTGGTATTGAGAGCCTTTTGATGCGCTCCTACGAGCAGTACTTC.

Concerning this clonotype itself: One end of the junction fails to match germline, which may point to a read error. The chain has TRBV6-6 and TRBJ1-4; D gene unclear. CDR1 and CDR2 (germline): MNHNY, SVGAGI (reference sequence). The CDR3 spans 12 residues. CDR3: CASREKTEKRFF. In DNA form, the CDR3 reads TGTGCCAGCAGGGAGAAAACCGAAAAACGGTTTTTT.

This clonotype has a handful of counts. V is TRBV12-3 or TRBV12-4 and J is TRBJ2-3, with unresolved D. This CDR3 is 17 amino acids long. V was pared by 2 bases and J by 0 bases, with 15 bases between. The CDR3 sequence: CASSLWMGRKSTDTQYF. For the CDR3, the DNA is TGTGCCAGCAGTTTATGGATGGGTCGGAAGAGCACAGATACGCAGTATTTT.

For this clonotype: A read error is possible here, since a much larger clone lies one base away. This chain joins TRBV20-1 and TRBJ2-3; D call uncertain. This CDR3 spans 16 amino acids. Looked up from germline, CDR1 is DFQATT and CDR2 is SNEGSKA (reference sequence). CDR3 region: CSARRASSFSTDAQYF. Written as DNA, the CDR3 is TGCAGTGCTAGAAGGGCCTCCTCTTTTAGCACAGATGCGCAGTATTTT.

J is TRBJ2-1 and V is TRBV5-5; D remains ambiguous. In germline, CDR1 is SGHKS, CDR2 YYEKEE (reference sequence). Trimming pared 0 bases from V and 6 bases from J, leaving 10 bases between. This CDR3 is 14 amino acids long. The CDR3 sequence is CASSLVRVSNEQFF. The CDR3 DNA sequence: TGTGCCAGCAGCTTGGTCCGGGTATCCAATGAGCAGTTCTTC.

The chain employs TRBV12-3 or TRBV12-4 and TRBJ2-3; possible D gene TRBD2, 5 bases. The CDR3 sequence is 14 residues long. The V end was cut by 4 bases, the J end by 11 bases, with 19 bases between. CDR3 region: CASSSGVGTDVQYF. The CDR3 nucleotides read TGTGCCAGCAGTTCCGGGGTTGGCACAGATGTGCAGTATTTT.

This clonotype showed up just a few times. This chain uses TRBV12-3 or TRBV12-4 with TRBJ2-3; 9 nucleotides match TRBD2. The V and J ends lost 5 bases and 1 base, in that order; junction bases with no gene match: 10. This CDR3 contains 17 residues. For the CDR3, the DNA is TGTGCCAGCAGTCTCGGGCCTAGCGGGACCGGCACAGATACGCAGTATTTT. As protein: CASSLGPSGTGTDTQYF.

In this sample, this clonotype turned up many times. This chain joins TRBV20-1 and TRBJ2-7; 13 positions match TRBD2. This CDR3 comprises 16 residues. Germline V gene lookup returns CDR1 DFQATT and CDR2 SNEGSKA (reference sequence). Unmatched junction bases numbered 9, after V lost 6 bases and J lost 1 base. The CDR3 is CSAIGLAGVGSYEQYF. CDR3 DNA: TGCAGTGCCATCGGACTAGCGGGAGTGGGTTCCTACGAGCAGTACTTC.

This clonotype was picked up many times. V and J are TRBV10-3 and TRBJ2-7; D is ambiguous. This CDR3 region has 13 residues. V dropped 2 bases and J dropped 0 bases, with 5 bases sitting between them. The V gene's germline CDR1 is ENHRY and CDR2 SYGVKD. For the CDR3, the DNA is TGTGCCATCAGTGAGCTGGGCTCCTACGAGCAGTACTTC. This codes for CAISELGSYEQYF.